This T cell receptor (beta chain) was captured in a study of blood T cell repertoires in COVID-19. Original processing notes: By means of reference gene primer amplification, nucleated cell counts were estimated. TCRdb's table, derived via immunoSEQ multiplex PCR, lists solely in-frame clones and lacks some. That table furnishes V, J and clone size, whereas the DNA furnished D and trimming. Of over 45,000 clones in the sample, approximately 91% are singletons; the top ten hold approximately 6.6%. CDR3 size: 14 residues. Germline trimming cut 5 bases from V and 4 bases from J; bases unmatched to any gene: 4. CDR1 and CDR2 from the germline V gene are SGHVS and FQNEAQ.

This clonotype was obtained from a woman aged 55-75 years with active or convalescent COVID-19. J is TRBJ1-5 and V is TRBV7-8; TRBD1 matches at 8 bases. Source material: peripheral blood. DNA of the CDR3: TGTGCCAGCAGCCGAGGACAGGGAAATCAGCCCCAGCATTTT. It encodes CASSRGQGNQPQHF.